The rows below give T cell receptor beta chains drawn from one sample of a study of blood T cell repertoires in COVID-19. Clones were read by immunoSEQ multiplex PCR, and TCRdb kept only the in-frame ones, dropping some. Of fewer than 90,000 clones in the sample, approximately 79% are singletons; the top ten hold approximately 15%. Sequencing input: peripheral blood. These receptors were taken from a woman over 75 with acute or convalescent COVID-19. Both conserved end residues are part of each CDR3. Not every row has a clone size; where given, it reads once, few, many or a size class.

J: TRBJ1-2; V: TRBV10-3; size: NA; CDR3: CAITGGWNYGYTF
J: TRBJ2-3; V: TRBV2; size: NA; CDR3: CASSVDSTDTQYF
J: TRBJ1-1; V: TRBV5-1; size: NA; CDR3: CASSSLGSLNTEAFF
J: TRBJ1-5; V: TRBV30; size: NA; CDR3: CAWSIGGLNQPQHF
J: TRBJ1-1; V: TRBV6-5; size: NA; CDR3: CASSYSGGQGNTEAFF
J: TRBJ1-2; V: TRBV12-3/TRBV12-4; size: NA; CDR3: CASSYDGAYGYTF
J: TRBJ1-3; V: TRBV5-1; size: few; CDR3: CASSLTGSGNTIYF
J: TRBJ2-3; V: TRBV12-5; size: NA; CDR3: CASGVQGGDTQYF
J: TRBJ2-2; V: TRBV3-1/TRBV3-2; size: NA; CDR3: CASATSGNGELFF
J: TRBJ2-7; V: TRBV18; size: few; CDR3: CASSPDSAREQYF
J: TRBJ2-6; V: TRBV5-1; size: NA; CDR3: CASRSGIAGANVLTF
J: TRBJ1-5; V: TRBV6-2/TRBV6-3; size: NA; CDR3: CASSPRGRGVNQPQHF
J: TRBJ1-5; V: TRBV6-5; size: NA; CDR3: CASSSGIDQPQHF
J: TRBJ2-4; V: TRBV6-1; size: NA; CDR3: CASSDLGGARSNIQYF
J: TRBJ1-2; V: TRBV5-1; size: NA; CDR3: CASSSEGVLYGYTF
J: TRBJ1-3; V: TRBV24-1; size: NA; CDR3: CATSDSRGTGNTIYF
J: TRBJ1-4; V: TRBV6-1; size: NA; CDR3: CASSDRGREKLFF
J: TRBJ1-3; V: TRBV5-1; size: NA; CDR3: CASRPTSGGSGNTIYF
J: TRBJ1-4; V: TRBV4-3; size: NA; CDR3: CASSQEARRGEKLFF
J: TRBJ1-5; V: TRBV7-2; size: NA; CDR3: CASSLGRVGGQPQHF
J: TRBJ2-1; V: TRBV20-1; size: few; CDR3: CSASPWTAGNEQFF
J: TRBJ2-5; V: TRBV5-1; size: NA; CDR3: CASSLAVAGGQETQYF
J: TRBJ2-3; V: TRBV2; size: few; CDR3: CASREGQGIDTQYF
J: TRBJ1-6; V: TRBV7-2; size: NA; CDR3: CASSSYGDSPLHF
J: TRBJ2-7; V: TRBV12-3/TRBV12-4; size: NA; CDR3: CASSPDSYEQYF
J: TRBJ1-6; V: TRBV5-1; size: once; CDR3: CASSLRGGAYNSPLHF
J: TRBJ2-1; V: TRBV6-6; size: NA; CDR3: CASTPVGGSYNEQFF